Shown below are 17 T cell receptor beta chains from a single sample sequenced in a study of cytomegalovirus exposure and HLA in healthy donors. Both 60 Vbeta primers and 13 Jbeta primers went into the PCR. The protocol was immunoSEQ multiplex PCR, while the TCRdb copy is restricted to in-frame clones and leaves out a portion. Among 200,000 or so clones listed, around 73% were seen once. The sample taken for sequencing was PBMCs. These receptors all come from a woman in her 30s in good health and CMV-seronegative.

J is TRBJ2-3 and V is TRBV6-4; 11 bases are a match to TRBD2. V was clipped by 5 bases and J by 3 bases; unmatched bases: 4. This CDR3 spans 15 amino acids. The germline gives CDR1 MRHNA, CDR2 SNTAGT. CDR3 coding DNA: TGTGCCAGCAGTTTTCTAGCGGGAGGAACAGATACGCAGTATTTT. It specifies CASSFLAGGTDTQYF.

On this clone itself: The junction and the germline gene differ at one end; a read error may be behind it. The chain is built from TRBV23-1 and TRBJ2-7; 7 nucleotides agree with TRBD1. TRBV23-1 is recorded as an ORF, its role being uncertain. The CDR3 spans 15 residues. DNA of the CDR3: TGCGCCAGCACTCAATTGGGGGACAGCTCCTACGAGCAGTACTTC. Amino acids: CASTQLGDSSYEQYF.

This chain uses TRBV7-9 with TRBJ2-7, with TRBD1 matching 8 bases. Germline V gives CDR1 SEHNR, CDR2 FQNEAQ (reference sequence). CDR3 length: 16 residues. V dropped 5 bases and J dropped 4; count of bases not matched to a gene: 13. DNA for the CDR3: TGTGCCAGCAGCGAAAGACCGGGACAGGCTTCGTACGAGCAGTACTTC. Translating it yields CASSERPGQASYEQYF.

This chain connects TRBV30 to TRBJ2-2; 11 nucleotides agree with TRBD2. The V gene's germline CDR1 is GTSNPN and CDR2 SVGIG (reference sequence). The J segment lost 5 bases and the V segment lost 2 bases, leaving 10 bases of the junction unmatched. The CDR3 runs 17 residues. The CDR3 loop reads CAWSLFLTSGRTGELFF. Written as DNA, the CDR3 is TGTGCCTGGAGTCTTTTTCTAACTAGCGGGAGAACCGGGGAGCTGTTTTTT. The full variable domain, its missing parts supplied by reference TRBV30 and TRBJ2-2, is SQTIHQWPATLVQPVGSPLSLECTVEGTSNPNLYWYRQAAGRGLQLLFYSVGIGQISSEVPQNLSASRPQDRQFILSSKKLLLSDSGFYLCAWSLFLTSGRTGELFFGEGSRLTVL.

CDR3 sequence (DNA): TGTGCCAGCAGCCAATCAAGACTAGCGAGGCTTGAGCAGTTCTTC. It yields the protein CASSQSRLARLEQFF. This chain joins TRBV14 and TRBJ2-1; 8 bases match TRBD2. The CDR3 totals 15 residues. Germline assignment: CDR1 SGHDN and CDR2 FVKESK. The V segment lost 2 bases and the J segment 9 bases; nucleotides outside the gene matches: 9.

With regard to this clone: Other nucleotide sequences from this sample produce the same CDR3. The chain uses TRBV7-9 and TRBJ2-5; D is ambiguous. The V and J ends lost 3 bases and 2 bases respectively, with 4 bases between them. The CDR3 has 12 amino acids. CDR1 and CDR2 from the germline V gene are SEHNR and FQNEAQ (reference sequence). The CDR3 spells CASSLRQETQYF. In DNA form, the CDR3 reads TGTGCCAGCAGCTTGAGACAAGAGACCCAGTACTTC. Supplemented by reference TRBV7-9 and TRBJ2-5, the full variable domain reads DTGVSQNPRHKITKRGQNVTFRCDPISEHNRLYWYRQTLGQGPEFLTYFQNEAQLEKSRLLSDRFSAERPKGSFSTLEIQRTEQGDSAMYLCASSLRQETQYFGPGTRLLVL.

This clone was seen just once. This chain uses TRBV4-2 with TRBJ2-7, with D perhaps matching TRBD1 (5 bases). This CDR3 is 16 amino acids long. V lost 0 bases, J lost 0 bases, and 12 bases lay in between. In germline, CDR1 is LGHNA, CDR2 YNFKEQ. CDR3 residues: CASSQETGTSSYEQYF. In DNA, the CDR3 is TGTGCCAGCAGCCAAGAAACAGGAACGAGCTCCTACGAGCAGTACTTC.

The chain is built from TRBV9 and TRBJ2-4, with 12 bases identical to TRBD2. V trimming: 4 bases; J trimming: 6 bases; junction bases outside the gene matches: 11. CDR1 is SGDLS, CDR2 YYNGEE, per germline. The CDR3 covers 17 residues. Here the CDR3 DNA reads TGTGCCAGCAGCCTTCGGGCTAGCGGGGGGGCGGGAAACATTCAGTACTTC. It is translated as CASSLRASGGAGNIQYF.

V and J are TRBV29-1 and TRBJ2-7, with 11 bases fitting TRBD1. The CDR3 consists of 14 residues. CDR1 is SQVTM and CDR2 is ANQGSEA in the germline V gene. J gave up 2 bases and V 7 bases, and 7 bases lay outside the gene matches. DNA for the CDR3: TGCAGCGCCCAGGAGGGACAGGGGGCCTACGAGCAGTACTTC. The encoded protein is CSAQEGQGAYEQYF.

The V gene is TRBV10-3, the J gene TRBJ2-3, with 7 bases identical to TRBD1. Germline V gene lookup returns CDR1 ENHRY and CDR2 SYGVKD. The CDR3 has 11 amino acids. V dropped 8 bases and J dropped 6; count of bases not matched to a gene: 2. The CDR3 bases are TGTGCCATCGTGACAGGGGATACGCAGTATTTT. It yields the protein CAIVTGDTQYF.

This chain joins TRBV5-1 and TRBJ2-7; perhaps TRBD1 as D (6 bases). V was cut by 0 bases and J by 1 base, with 11 bases left in between. Germline lookup yields CDR1 SGHRS and CDR2 YFSETQ. The CDR3 has 15 residues. For the CDR3, the DNA is TGCGCCAGCAGCTTGGGACAGGAGGATTCCTACGAGCAGTACTTC. Translating gives CASSLGQEDSYEQYF.

V is TRBV7-2 and J is TRBJ2-3, with 10 bases fitting TRBD1. Germline loops: CDR1 SGHTA, CDR2 FQGNSA. J lost 3 bases, V lost 4 bases, and 1 base had no gene match. The CDR3 consists of 14 residues. The CDR3 bases are TGTGCCAGCAGCTCGGGACAGGGGACAGATACGCAGTATTTT. Its protein product is CASSSGQGTDTQYF.

The rearrangement uses TRBV28 and TRBJ2-2, with 9 bases lining up with TRBD1. Looked up from germline, CDR1 is MDHEN and CDR2 is SYDVKM. The CDR3 sequence is 18 residues long. V dropped 6 bases and J dropped 4; count of bases not matched to a gene: 15. The CDR3 spells CASRVRDRVNPGTGELFF. CDR3 sequence (DNA): TGTGCCAGCAGGGTCCGGGACAGGGTCAATCCGGGCACCGGGGAGCTGTTTTTT.

The chain recombines TRBV7-2 with TRBJ1-5, with D maybe TRBD1 (5 bases). The CDR3 runs to 12 residues. The germline V gene has CDR1 SGHTA and CDR2 FQGNSA. Trimming took 5 bases from V and 11 from J, leaving 13 bases between them. CDR3 residues: CASSQDPGAQHF. The CDR3 DNA reads as TGTGCCAGCAGCCAAGATCCGGGGGCCCAGCATTTT. The full variable domain, completed using reference TRBV7-2 and TRBJ1-5, is GAGVSQSPSNKVTEKGKDVELRCDPISGHTALYWYRQSLGQGLEFLIYFQGNSAPDKSGLPSDRFSAERTGGSVSTLTIQRTQQEDSAVYLCASSQDPGAQHFGDGTRLSIL.

This sequence joins TRBV5-8 and TRBJ1-4; TRBD1 matches at 7 bases. Germline V gene data show CDR1 as SGHTS and CDR2 as YDEGEE. The length of the CDR3 is 15 residues. Trimming cost V 2 bases and J 5 bases; bases outside gene matches: 6. Here the CDR3 reads CASSFGQESNEKLFF. In DNA form, the CDR3 reads TGTGCCAGCAGCTTTGGACAGGAAAGCAATGAAAAACTGTTTTTT.

This clone was observed a handful of times. This sequence joins TRBV19 and TRBJ2-3; 11 positions agree with TRBD1. Trimming at V came to 2 bases and at J to 5 bases, leaving 12 bases not matched to a gene. Germline V gene lookup returns CDR1 LNHDA and CDR2 SQIVND (reference sequence). The CDR3 is made up of 18 amino acids. CDR3 protein: CASSIRDRGKEGGDTQYF. The CDR3 DNA is TGTGCCAGTAGTATAAGGGACAGGGGGAAAGAAGGGGGAGATACGCAGTATTTT.

The chain recombines TRBV5-1 with TRBJ2-5, with 12 bases fitting TRBD2. The junction had 4 bases not matched to a gene; V was cut back by 4 bases and J by 0 bases. The germline gives CDR1 SGHRS, CDR2 YFSETQ. The CDR3 spans 16 residues. The CDR3 DNA reads as TGCGCCAGCAGCCAAGGACTAGCGGGGAACCAAGAGACCCAGTACTTC. It encodes CASSQGLAGNQETQYF.